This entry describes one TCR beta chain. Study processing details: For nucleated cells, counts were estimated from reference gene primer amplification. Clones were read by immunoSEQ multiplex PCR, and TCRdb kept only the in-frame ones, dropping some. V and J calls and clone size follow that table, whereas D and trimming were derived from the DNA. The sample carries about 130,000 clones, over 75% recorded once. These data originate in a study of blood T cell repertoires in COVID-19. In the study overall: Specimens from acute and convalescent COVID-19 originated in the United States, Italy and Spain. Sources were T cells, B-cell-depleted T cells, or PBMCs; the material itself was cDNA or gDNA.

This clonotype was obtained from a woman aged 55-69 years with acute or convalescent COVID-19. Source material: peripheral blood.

The CDR3 DNA reads as TGTGCCAGCAGTCCGCCGGGCAGGGGGCTTCATACGGCTTTCTTT. Translating it yields CASSPPGRGLHTAFF. This sequence joins TRBV6-5 and TRBJ1-1, with 8 positions matching TRBD1. This CDR3 has 15 residues. The trim removed 5 bases at V and 11 bases at J, leaving 16 bases unmatched. Germline V gene lookup returns CDR1 MNHEY and CDR2 SVGAGI.